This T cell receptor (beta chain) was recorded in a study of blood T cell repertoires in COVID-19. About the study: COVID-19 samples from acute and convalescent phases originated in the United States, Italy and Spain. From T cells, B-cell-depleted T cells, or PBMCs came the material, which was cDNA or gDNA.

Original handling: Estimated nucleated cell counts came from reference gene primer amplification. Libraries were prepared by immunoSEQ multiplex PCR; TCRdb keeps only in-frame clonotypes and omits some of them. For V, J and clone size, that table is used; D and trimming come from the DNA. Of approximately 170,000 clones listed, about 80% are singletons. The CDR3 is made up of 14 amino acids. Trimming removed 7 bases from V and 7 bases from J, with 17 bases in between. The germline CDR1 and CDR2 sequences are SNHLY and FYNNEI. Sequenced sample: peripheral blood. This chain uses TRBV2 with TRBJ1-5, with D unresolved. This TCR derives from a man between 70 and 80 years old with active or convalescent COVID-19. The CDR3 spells CASMKGLAGQPQHF. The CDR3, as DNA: TGTGCCAGCATGAAAGGATTAGCTGGGCAGCCCCAGCATTTT. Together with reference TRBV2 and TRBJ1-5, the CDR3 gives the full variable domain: EPEVTQTPSHQVTQMGQEVILRCVPISNHLYFYWYRQILGQKVEFLVSFYNNEISEKSEIFDDQFSVERPDGSNFTLKIRSTKLEDSAMYFCASMKGLAGQPQHFGDGTRLSIL.